These T cell receptor beta chains were read from a single sample in a study of blood T cells in healthy people across ages. TCRdb reprocessed the 5' RACE reads via MiXCR and lists one record per CDR3 protein. Among approximately 1.5 million distinct CDR3 sequences listed, roughly a third were seen once. Sequencing was performed on blood. These receptor sequences come from a woman aged 30 to 39 in good health. The CDR3 runs from the conserved cysteine through the conserved F or W. The D gene is left open where the match is weak. The size of a clone is reported for some rows only, either as once, few or many, or as a class for expanded clones.

j_call: TRBJ2-3
d_call: TRBD2
clone_size: few
v_call: TRBV7-6
cdr3_length: 14
cdr3_aa: CATGDSGRTDTQYF
cdr3_nt: TGTGCCACGGGCGACAGCGGGAGAACAGATACGCAGTATTTT

j_call: TRBJ2-5
d_call: TRBD2
clone_size: NA
v_call: TRBV28
cdr3_length: 15
cdr3_aa: CASSFGTSGRETQYF
cdr3_nt: TGTGCCAGCAGTTTCGGGACTAGCGGGAGGGAGACCCAGTACTTC

j_call: TRBJ2-7
d_call: NA
clone_size: many
v_call: TRBV4-2
cdr3_length: 15
cdr3_aa: CASSPGASELHEQYF
cdr3_nt: TGTGCCAGCAGCCCAGGGGCCTCGGAACTCCACGAGCAGTACTTC

j_call: TRBJ1-2
d_call: NA
clone_size: NA
v_call: TRBV12-3/TRBV12-4
cdr3_length: 15
cdr3_aa: CASSSGSPGNYGYTF
cdr3_nt: TGTGCCAGCAGTTCGGGATCCCCCGGGAACTATGGCTACACCTTC

j_call: TRBJ1-2
d_call: NA
clone_size: few
v_call: TRBV20-1
cdr3_length: 14
cdr3_aa: CSARDLGRVWGYTF
cdr3_nt: TGCAGTGCTAGAGATCTGGGACGGGTCTGGGGCTACACCTTC

j_call: TRBJ2-1
d_call: NA
clone_size: NA
v_call: TRBV20-1
cdr3_length: 15
cdr3_aa: CSASITPTKSQRGFF
cdr3_nt: TGCAGTGCTAGTATTACCCCGACTAAATCACAAAGGGGGTTCTTC

j_call: TRBJ2-3
d_call: TRBD2
clone_size: NA
v_call: TRBV20-1
cdr3_length: 17
cdr3_aa: CSANRGTSGGSGDTQYF
cdr3_nt: TGCAGTGCTAACCGCGGGACTAGCGGGGGGTCCGGGGATACGCAGTATTTT

j_call: TRBJ1-4
d_call: NA
clone_size: few
v_call: TRBV5-1
cdr3_length: 14
cdr3_aa: CASSLRVGYEKLFF
cdr3_nt: TGCGCCAGCAGCCTCAGGGTAGGTTATGAAAAACTGTTTTTT

j_call: TRBJ2-1
d_call: TRBD2
clone_size: many
v_call: TRBV7-9
cdr3_length: 13
cdr3_aa: CASSLGTSGEQFF
cdr3_nt: TGTGCCAGCAGCCTCGGGACTAGCGGCGAGCAGTTCTTC

j_call: TRBJ2-7
d_call: TRBD2
clone_size: NA
v_call: TRBV20-1
cdr3_length: 15
cdr3_aa: CSARDLSSGSVEQYF
cdr3_nt: TGCAGTGCTAGAGATCTGTCTAGCGGGAGTGTCGAGCAGTACTTC

j_call: TRBJ1-2
d_call: NA
clone_size: NA
v_call: TRBV6-1
cdr3_length: 13
cdr3_aa: CASSARSSYGYTF
cdr3_nt: TGTGCCAGCAGTGCCAGAAGTTCCTATGGCTACACCTTC

j_call: TRBJ1-1
d_call: NA
clone_size: NA
v_call: TRBV3-1
cdr3_length: 15
cdr3_aa: CASSQAGTENTEAFF
cdr3_nt: TGTGCCAGCAGCCAAGCCGGGACCGAGAACACTGAAGCTTTCTTT

j_call: TRBJ2-3
d_call: NA
clone_size: few
v_call: TRBV2
cdr3_length: 11
cdr3_aa: CASMRTDTQYF
cdr3_nt: TGTGCCAGCATGAGAACAGATACGCAGTATTTT

j_call: TRBJ2-5
d_call: TRBD1
clone_size: once
v_call: TRBV10-2
cdr3_length: 16
cdr3_aa: CASSERPTGRVETQYF
cdr3_nt: TGCGCCAGCAGTGAGAGACCGACAGGGCGGGTAGAGACCCAGTACTTC

j_call: TRBJ1-1
d_call: TRBD1
clone_size: NA
v_call: TRBV11-2
cdr3_length: 14
cdr3_aa: CASSTRQGAGEAFF
cdr3_nt: TGTGCCAGCAGCACGCGACAGGGGGCAGGGGAAGCTTTCTTT

j_call: TRBJ1-2
d_call: NA
clone_size: few
v_call: TRBV3-1
cdr3_length: 15
cdr3_aa: CASSNKDGVRYGYTF
cdr3_nt: TGTGCCAGCAGCAACAAGGACGGGGTACGCTATGGCTACACCTTC

j_call: TRBJ1-2
d_call: NA
clone_size: few
v_call: TRBV20-1
cdr3_length: 15
cdr3_aa: CSAPGDIQGQYGYTF
cdr3_nt: TGCAGTGCTCCAGGGGACATTCAGGGGCAATATGGCTACACCTTC

j_call: TRBJ2-7
d_call: TRBD2
clone_size: NA
v_call: TRBV20-1
cdr3_length: 14
cdr3_aa: CSASGGRAFYEQYF
cdr3_nt: TGCAGTGCTAGCGGCGGGAGGGCCTTTTACGAGCAGTACTTC